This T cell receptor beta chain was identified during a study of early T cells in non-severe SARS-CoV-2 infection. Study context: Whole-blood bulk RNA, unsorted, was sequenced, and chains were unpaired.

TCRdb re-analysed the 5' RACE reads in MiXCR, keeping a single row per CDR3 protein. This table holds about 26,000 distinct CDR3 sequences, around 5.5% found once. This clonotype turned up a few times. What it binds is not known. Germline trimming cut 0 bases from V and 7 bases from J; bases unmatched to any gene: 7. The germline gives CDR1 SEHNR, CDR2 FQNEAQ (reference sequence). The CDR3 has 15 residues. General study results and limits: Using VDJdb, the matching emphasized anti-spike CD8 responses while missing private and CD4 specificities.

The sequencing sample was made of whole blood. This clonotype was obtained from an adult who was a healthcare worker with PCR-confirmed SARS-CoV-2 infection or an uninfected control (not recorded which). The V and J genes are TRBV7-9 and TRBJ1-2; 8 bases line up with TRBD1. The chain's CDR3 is CASSLAGGQGFGYTF. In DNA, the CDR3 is TGTGCCAGCAGCTTAGCTGGAGGACAGGGTTTTGGCTACACCTTC. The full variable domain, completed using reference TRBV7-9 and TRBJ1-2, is DTGVSQNPRHKITKRGQNVTFRCDPISEHNRLYWYRQTLGQGPEFLTYFQNEAQLEKSRLLSDRFSAERPKGSFSTLEIQRTEQGDSAMYLCASSLAGGQGFGYTFGSGTRLTVV.